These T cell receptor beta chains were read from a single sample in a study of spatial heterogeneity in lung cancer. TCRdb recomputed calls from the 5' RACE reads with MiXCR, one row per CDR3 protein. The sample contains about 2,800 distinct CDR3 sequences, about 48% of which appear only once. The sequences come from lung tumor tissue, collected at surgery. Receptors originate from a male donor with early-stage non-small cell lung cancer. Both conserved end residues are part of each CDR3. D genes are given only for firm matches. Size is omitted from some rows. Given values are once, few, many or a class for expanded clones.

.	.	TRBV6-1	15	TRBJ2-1	CASSGGIGSYNEQFF	TGTGCCAGCAGTGGAGGTATAGGCTCCTACAATGAGCAGTTCTTC
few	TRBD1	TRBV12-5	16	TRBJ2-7	CASGFRDRPFRYEQYF	TGTGCTAGTGGTTTCCGGGACAGGCCTTTCAGGTACGAGCAGTACTTC
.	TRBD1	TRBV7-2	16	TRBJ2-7	CASSLYKTGGTYEQYF	TGTGCCAGCAGCTTGTACAAGACAGGGGGCACCTACGAGCAGTACTTC
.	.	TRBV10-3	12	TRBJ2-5	CAIMTHTGTQYF	TGTGCCATCATGACCCACACCGGGACCCAGTACTTC
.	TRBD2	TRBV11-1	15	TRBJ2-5	CASSPTGTNQETQYF	TGTGCCAGCAGCCCGACCGGGACTAACCAAGAGACCCAGTACTTC
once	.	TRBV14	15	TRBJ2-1	CASSHDWGSYNEQFF	TGTGCCAGCAGCCACGATTGGGGCTCCTACAATGAGCAGTTCTTC
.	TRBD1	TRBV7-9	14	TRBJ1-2	CASSPGQGAKGYTF	TGTGCCAGCAGCCCAGGACAGGGGGCAAAGGGCTACACCTTC
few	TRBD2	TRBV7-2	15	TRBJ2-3	CASSLAVPGLPIWYF	TGTGCCAGCAGCTTAGCGGTCCCGGGACTACCCATATGGTATTTT
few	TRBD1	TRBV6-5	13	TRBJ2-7	CASSWGQGGEQYF	TGTGCCAGCAGTTGGGGACAGGGAGGCGAGCAGTACTTC
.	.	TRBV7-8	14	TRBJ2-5	CASSTGTFQETQYF	TGTGCCAGCAGCACCGGGACTTTTCAAGAGACCCAGTACTTC
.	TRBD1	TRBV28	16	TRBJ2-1	CASSLLLQGPYNEQFF	TGTGCCAGCAGTTTACTATTACAGGGGCCCTACAATGAGCAGTTCTTC
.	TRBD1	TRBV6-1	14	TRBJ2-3	CASSNRGGTDTQYF	TGTGCCAGCAGCAACAGGGGGGGCACAGATACGCAGTATTTT
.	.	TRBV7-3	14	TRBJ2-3	CASSSLPSTDTQYF	TGTGCCAGCAGCTCACTCCCTAGCACAGATACGCAGTATTTT
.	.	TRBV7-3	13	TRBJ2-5	CASSQGSGETQYF	TGTGCCAGCAGTCAGGGGTCGGGAGAGACCCAGTACTTC
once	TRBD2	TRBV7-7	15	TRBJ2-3	CASSLPSGDVDTQYF	TGTGCTAGCAGCCTTCCTAGCGGGGATGTAGATACGCAGTATTTT
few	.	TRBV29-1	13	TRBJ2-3	CSVVREGAGAQYF	TGCAGCGTTGTCCGAGAAGGGGCCGGCGCGCAGTATTTT
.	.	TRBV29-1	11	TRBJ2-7	CSGRVAYEQYF	TGCAGCGGCAGGGTTGCCTACGAGCAGTACTTC
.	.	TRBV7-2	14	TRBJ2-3	CASSLWSATDTQYF	TGTGCCAGCAGCTTATGGTCGGCGACAGATACGCAGTATTTT
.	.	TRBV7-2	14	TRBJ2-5	CASSLAWGPETQYF	TGTGCCAGCAGCTTAGCCTGGGGGCCGGAGACCCAGTACTTC